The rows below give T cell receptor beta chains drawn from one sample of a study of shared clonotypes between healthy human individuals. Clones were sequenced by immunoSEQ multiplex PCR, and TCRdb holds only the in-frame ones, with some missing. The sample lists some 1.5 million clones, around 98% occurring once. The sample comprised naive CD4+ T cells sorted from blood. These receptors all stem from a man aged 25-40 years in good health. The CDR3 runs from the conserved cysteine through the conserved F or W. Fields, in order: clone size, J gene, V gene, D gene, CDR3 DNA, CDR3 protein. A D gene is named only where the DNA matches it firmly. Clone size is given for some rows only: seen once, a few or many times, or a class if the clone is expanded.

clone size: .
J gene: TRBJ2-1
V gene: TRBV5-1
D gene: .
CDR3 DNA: TGCGCCAGCAGCTTGGGGGGCACTGGCTCCTACAATGAGCAGTTCTTC
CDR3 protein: CASSLGGTGSYNEQFF

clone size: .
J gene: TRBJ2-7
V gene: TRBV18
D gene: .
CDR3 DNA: TGTGCCAGCTCAGCGTCCTACGAGCAGTACTTC
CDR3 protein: CASSASYEQYF

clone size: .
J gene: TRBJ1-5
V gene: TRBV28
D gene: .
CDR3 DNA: TGTGCCAGCAGTAAACTTTCAGGGAGCAATCAGCCCCAGCATTTT
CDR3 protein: CASSKLSGSNQPQHF

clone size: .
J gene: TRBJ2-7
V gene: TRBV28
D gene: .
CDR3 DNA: TGTGCCAGCAGTTTCTCTGGGGGAACCTACGAGCAGTACTTC
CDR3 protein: CASSFSGGTYEQYF

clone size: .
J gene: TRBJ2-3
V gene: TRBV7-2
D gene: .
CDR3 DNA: TGTGCCAGCAGCTTCGACGGAGGCGGGACAGATACGCAGTATTTT
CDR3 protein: CASSFDGGGTDTQYF

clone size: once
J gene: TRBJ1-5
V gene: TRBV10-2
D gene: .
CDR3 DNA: TGCGCCAGCAGTGTGGCAAGAAATCAGCCCCAGCATTTT
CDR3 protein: CASSVARNQPQHF

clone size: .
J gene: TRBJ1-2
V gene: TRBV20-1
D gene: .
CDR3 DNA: TGCAGTGCCCCTCCTGGGCATGGCTACACCTTC
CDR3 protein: CSAPPGHGYTF

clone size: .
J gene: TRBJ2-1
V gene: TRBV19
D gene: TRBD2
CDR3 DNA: TGTGCCAGTAGTCTCCGGACTAGCGGGAGAGGATCCTACAATGAGCAGTTCTTC
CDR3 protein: CASSLRTSGRGSYNEQFF

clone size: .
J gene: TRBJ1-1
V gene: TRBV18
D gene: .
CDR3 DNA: TGTGCCAGCTCACCAATTGGGGGCTTCGGCACTGAAGCTTTCTTT
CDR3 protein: CASSPIGGFGTEAFF

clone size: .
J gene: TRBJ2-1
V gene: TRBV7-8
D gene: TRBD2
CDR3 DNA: TGTGCCAGCAGCTTAGACGCTAGCGGGGGGTACAATGAGCAGTTCTTC
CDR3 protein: CASSLDASGGYNEQFF

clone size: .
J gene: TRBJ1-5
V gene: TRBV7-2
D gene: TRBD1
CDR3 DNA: TGTGCCAGCAGCTACGACAGGGGGCAGAGCAATCAGCCCCAGCATTTT
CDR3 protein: CASSYDRGQSNQPQHF

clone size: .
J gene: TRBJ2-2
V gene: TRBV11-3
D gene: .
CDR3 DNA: TGTGCCAGCAGCTTCCAAACCGACGGGGAGCTGTTTTTT
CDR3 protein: CASSFQTDGELFF

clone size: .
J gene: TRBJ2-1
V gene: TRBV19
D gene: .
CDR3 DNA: TGTGCCAGTAGTATAGAGCGGGAACTTGAGCAGTTCTTC
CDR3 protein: CASSIERELEQFF

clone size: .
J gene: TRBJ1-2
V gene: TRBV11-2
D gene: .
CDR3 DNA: TGTGCCAGCAGAAGAAGGGTAGTGGGGGGTGACGCTGGCTACACCTTC
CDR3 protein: CASRRRVVGGDAGYTF

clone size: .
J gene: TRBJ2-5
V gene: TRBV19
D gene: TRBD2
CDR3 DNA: TGTGCCAGTAGTATAGGGCGACTAGCGGGGCTGGGGGAGACCCAGTACTTC
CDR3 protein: CASSIGRLAGLGETQYF

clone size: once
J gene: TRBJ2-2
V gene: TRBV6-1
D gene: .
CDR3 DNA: TGTGCCAGCAGTGTCCTTGGGGGAGGAACCGGGGAGCTGTTTTTT
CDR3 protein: CASSVLGGGTGELFF

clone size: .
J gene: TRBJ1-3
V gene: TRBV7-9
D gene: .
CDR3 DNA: TGTGCCAGCAGCTTAGCTTTCCCCTCTGGAAACACCATATATTTT
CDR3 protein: CASSLAFPSGNTIYF

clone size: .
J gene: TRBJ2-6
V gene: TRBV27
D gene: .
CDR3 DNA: TGTGCCAGCAGTCCCCTCATGGTCAAGGGCTCTGGGGCCAACGTCCTGACTTTC
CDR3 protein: CASSPLMVKGSGANVLTF

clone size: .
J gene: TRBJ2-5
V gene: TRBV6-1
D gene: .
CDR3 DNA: TGTGCCTCCCAGGCAGGGCTGGAGACCCAGTACTTC
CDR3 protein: CASQAGLETQYF

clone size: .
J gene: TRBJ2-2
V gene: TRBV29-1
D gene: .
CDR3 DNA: TGCAGCGGCTTTTATAGGAACACCGGGGAGCTGTTTTTT
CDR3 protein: CSGFYRNTGELFF

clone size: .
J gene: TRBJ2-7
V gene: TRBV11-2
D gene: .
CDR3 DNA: TGTGCCAGCAGCTCCGCAGGGTACGAGCAGTACTTC
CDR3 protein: CASSSAGYEQYF

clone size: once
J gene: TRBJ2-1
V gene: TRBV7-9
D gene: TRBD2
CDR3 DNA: TGTGCCAGCAGCGCTCGACTAGCGGGAGGCCACTACAATGAGCAGTTCTTC
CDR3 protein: CASSARLAGGHYNEQFF

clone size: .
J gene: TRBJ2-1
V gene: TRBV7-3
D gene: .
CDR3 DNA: TGTGCCAGCAGCTTAGGAGCGGTCTCCTACAATGAGCAGTTCTTC
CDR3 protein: CASSLGAVSYNEQFF

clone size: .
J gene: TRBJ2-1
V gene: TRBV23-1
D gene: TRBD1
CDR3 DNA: TGCGCCAGCAGGCGAGGAAAGGACAGGGGGCTCGATGAGCAGTTCTTC
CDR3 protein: CASRRGKDRGLDEQFF

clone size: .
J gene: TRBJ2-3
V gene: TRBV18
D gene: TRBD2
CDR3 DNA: TGTGCCAGCTCACCGCTGGCGGGAGGCACCACAGATACGCAGTATTTT
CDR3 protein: CASSPLAGGTTDTQYF

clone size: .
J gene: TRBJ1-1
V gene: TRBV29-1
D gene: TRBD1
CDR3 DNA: TGCAGCGTTGAAGATCAGAGGACAGGGTGTAGCACTGAAGCTTTCTTT
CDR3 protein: CSVEDQRTGCSTEAFF

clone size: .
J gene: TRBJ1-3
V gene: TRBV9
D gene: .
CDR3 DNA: TGTGCCAGCAGCGTGAATCGGGGCCACGAGTGGTCTGGAAACACCATATATTTT
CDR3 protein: CASSVNRGHEWSGNTIYF

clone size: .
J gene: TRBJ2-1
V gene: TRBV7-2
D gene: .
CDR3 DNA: TGTGCCAGCAGCCGCATACTAGTTAGGTATGAGCAGTTCTTC
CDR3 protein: CASSRILVRYEQFF

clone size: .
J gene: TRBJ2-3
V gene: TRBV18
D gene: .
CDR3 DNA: TGTGCCAGCTCACCCAGACAAGGTAGCACAGATACGCAGTATTTT
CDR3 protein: CASSPRQGSTDTQYF

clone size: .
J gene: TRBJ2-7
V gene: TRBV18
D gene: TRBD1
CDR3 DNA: TGTGCCAGCTCACCACGACAGGGGACCTTATCCGAGCAGTACTTC
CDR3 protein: CASSPRQGTLSEQYF

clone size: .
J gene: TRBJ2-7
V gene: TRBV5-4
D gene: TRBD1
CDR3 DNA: TGTGCCAGCAGCTTGAACAGGGGAACCTACGAGCAGTACTTC
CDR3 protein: CASSLNRGTYEQYF

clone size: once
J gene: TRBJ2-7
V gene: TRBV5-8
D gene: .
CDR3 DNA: TGTGCCAGCAGCTGGCGGGTCCTACGGGAGCAGTACTTC
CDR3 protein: CASSWRVLREQYF

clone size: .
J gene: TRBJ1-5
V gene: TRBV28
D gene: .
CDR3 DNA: TGTGCCAGCAGTGGGAATCAGCCCCAGCATTTT
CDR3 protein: CASSGNQPQHF

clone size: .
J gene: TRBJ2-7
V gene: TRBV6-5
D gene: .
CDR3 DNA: TGTGCCACCGATGAGGACGAGCAGTACTTC
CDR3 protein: CATDEDEQYF

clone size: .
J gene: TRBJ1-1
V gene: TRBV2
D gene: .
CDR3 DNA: TGTGCCAGCAGTGACGGTATGAACACTGAAGCTTTCTTT
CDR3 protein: CASSDGMNTEAFF

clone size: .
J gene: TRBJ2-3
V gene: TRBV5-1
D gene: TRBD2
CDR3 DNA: TGCGCCAGCAGCTTCCCCCTAGCGGGAGGAGATACGCAGTATTTT
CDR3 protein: CASSFPLAGGDTQYF

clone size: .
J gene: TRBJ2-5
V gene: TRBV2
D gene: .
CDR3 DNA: TGTGCCAGCAGCCGAGACAGGCTGGAGACCCAGTACTTC
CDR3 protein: CASSRDRLETQYF

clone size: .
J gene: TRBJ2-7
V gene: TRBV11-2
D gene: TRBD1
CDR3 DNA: TGTGCCAGCAGCTTTGGAACAGGGGCGACCTACGAGCAGTACTTC
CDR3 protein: CASSFGTGATYEQYF

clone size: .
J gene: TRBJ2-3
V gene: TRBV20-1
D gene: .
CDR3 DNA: TGCAGTGCTGGCGACACAGATACGCAGTATTTT
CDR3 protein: CSAGDTDTQYF

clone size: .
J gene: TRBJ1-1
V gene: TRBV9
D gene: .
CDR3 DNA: TGTGCCAGCAGCGTGGGACGGGAGAACACTGAAGCTTTCTTT
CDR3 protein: CASSVGRENTEAFF

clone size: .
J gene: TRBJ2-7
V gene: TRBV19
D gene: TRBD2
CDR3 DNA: TGTGCCAGTAGTCAAGGGACTAGCGGGAGAGGGTACGAGCAGTACTTC
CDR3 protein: CASSQGTSGRGYEQYF

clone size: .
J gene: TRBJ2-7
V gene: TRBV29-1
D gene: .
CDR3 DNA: TGCAGCGTTGATAAGGGGGTAGGCGAGCAGTACTTC
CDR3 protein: CSVDKGVGEQYF

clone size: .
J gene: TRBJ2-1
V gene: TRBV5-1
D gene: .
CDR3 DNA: TGCGCCAGACTACAGGTTCCGTACAATGAGCAGTTCTTC
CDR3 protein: CARLQVPYNEQFF

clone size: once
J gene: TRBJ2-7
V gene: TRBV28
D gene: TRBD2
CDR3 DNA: TGTGCCAGCAGTTTACCTCGGGGAGGGTTCGAGCAGTACTTC
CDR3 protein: CASSLPRGGFEQYF

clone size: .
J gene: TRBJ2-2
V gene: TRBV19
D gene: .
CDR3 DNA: TGTGCCAGTAGAATTCAAGTAAGCACCGGGGAGCTGTTTTTT
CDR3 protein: CASRIQVSTGELFF

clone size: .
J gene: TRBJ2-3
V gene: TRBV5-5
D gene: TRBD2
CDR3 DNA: TGTGCCAGCAGCTTTCTAGCGGGAGACGCAGATACGCAGTATTTT
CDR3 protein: CASSFLAGDADTQYF

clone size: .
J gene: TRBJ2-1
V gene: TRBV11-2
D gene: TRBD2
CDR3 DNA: TGTGCCAGCAGCTCGGGACTAGCCTTTGAGCAGTTCTTC
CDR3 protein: CASSSGLAFEQFF

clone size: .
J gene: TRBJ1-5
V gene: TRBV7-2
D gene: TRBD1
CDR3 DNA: TGTGCCAGCAGCTTAGGACAGGGGGCTGACCAGCCCCAGCATTTT
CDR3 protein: CASSLGQGADQPQHF

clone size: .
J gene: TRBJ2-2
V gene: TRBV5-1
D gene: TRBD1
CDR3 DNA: TGCGCCAGCAGCCGAACAGGGGGAACCACCGGGGAGCTGTTTTTT
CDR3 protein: CASSRTGGTTGELFF

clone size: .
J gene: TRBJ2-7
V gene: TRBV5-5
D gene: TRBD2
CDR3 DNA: TGTGCCAGCAGCCGGACTAGCGGGGTCCTCTACGAGCAGTACTTC
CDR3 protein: CASSRTSGVLYEQYF

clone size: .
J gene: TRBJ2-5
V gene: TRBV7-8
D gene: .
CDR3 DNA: TGTGCCAGCCTTATAGGGGAGACCCAGTACTTC
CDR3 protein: CASLIGETQYF

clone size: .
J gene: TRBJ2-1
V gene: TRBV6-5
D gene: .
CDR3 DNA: TGTGCCAGCACTCTGGGCAATGAGCAGTTCTTC
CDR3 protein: CASTLGNEQFF